This T cell receptor beta chain stems from a study of T cell responses to AZD1222 COVID-19 vaccine. Points from the study as a whole: Donor demographics were predominantly white British with a female majority; clonal diversity may be underestimated. Two doses of AZD1222 preceded a rise in Spike-specific TCR breadth and depth. Repertoires were obtained only post-peak T cell response.

Worth noting for this clone: Its antigen remains unknown.

The CDR3 length is 15 residues. CDR1 and CDR2 (germline): SGHDT, YYEEEE. V lost 1 base, J lost 5 bases, and 5 bases stayed unmatched. Sequenced by immunoSEQ multiplex PCR; TCRdb stores in-frame clones only, minus some. The sample holds 120,000 to 150,000 clones; 92% are singletons and the top ten take about 3%. This clonotype was sampled from an adult in good health. The chain uses TRBV5-6 and TRBJ1-5, with 8 positions matching TRBD1. The sequences come from peripheral blood, collected on day 0 of AZD1222 vaccination. CDR3 amino acids: CASSLRTGTHQPQHF. Here the CDR3 DNA reads TGTGCCAGCAGCTTGAGGACAGGGACCCATCAGCCCCAGCATTTT.